The rows below give T cell receptor beta chains drawn from one sample of a study of identical twins. TCRdb redid the calling of the 5' RACE reads with MiXCR, one entry per CDR3 protein. The repertoire includes 690,000 or so distinct CDR3 sequences, less than 7% of them detected once, and roughly 1.6% sits in the top ten. Sequencing input: naive T cells sorted from blood. These receptor sequences come from a man younger than 35 in good health. The CDR3 runs from the conserved cysteine through the conserved F or W. A D gene is named only where the DNA matches it firmly. Where a row states a size, it is once, few, many or the class of an expanded clone; other rows omit it.

>TRBD2|TRBJ2-5|few|TRBV7-2
TGTGCCAGCAGCTCCGATAGCGGGAGGCAAGAGACCCAGTACTTC
CASSSDSGRQETQYF
>TRBD1|TRBJ2-1|-|TRBV6-2/TRBV6-3
TGTGCCAGCAGCCTAGCCCCGGGACAGGGCCACAATGAGCAGTTCTTC
CASSLAPGQGHNEQFF
>-|TRBJ2-5|many|TRBV28
TGTGCCAGCAGTTTCTTCTCAGGCCAAGAGACCCAGTACTTC
CASSFFSGQETQYF
>TRBD1|TRBJ1-2|-|TRBV7-2
TGTGCCAGCAGCCCTTACGACAGGGGTCTATGGGGCTACACCTTC
CASSPYDRGLWGYTF
>TRBD1|TRBJ1-5|many|TRBV27
TGTGCCAGCAGTTCCGGGACAGGGGGCTATCAGCCCCAGCATTTT
CASSSGTGGYQPQHF
>TRBD1|TRBJ2-1|many|TRBV24-1
TGTGCCACCAGTGGTAGGGGGCTGGGTGAGCAGTTCTTC
CATSGRGLGEQFF
>TRBD2|TRBJ2-7|many|TRBV5-1
TGCGCCAGCAGCTTGTACGGAACTAGCGGAGTCTCCTACGAGCAGTACTTC
CASSLYGTSGVSYEQYF
>-|TRBJ2-7|few|TRBV6-1
TGTGCCAGCAGTCCCTTCGCGGGTCTCTATGAGCAGTACTTC
CASSPFAGLYEQYF
>-|TRBJ1-5|many|TRBV7-2
TGTGCCAGCAGCTTTAGGGGAATCGGCAATCAGCCCCAGCATTTT
CASSFRGIGNQPQHF
>-|TRBJ2-2|many|TRBV7-9
TGTGCCAGCAGCCCGCAGATAACCACCGGGGAGCTGTTTTTT
CASSPQITTGELFF
>-|TRBJ2-5|-|TRBV6-1
TGTGCCAGCAGTCCACCGGCGCTTCAAGAGACCCAGTACTTC
CASSPPALQETQYF
>TRBD2|TRBJ2-3|many|TRBV5-1
TGCGCCAGCAGCACGGGACTAGATTTCCTCACAGATACGCAGTATTTT
CASSTGLDFLTDTQYF
>TRBD1|TRBJ1-6|many|TRBV11-1
TGTGCCAGCAGCGTACGGGATCCGGCCGGGACAGGGAATAATTCAGCCCTCCACTTT
CASSVRDPAGTGNNSALHF
>-|TRBJ2-3|few|TRBV19
TGTGCCACCGTCGGGGATACGCAGTATTTT
CATVGDTQYF
>-|TRBJ2-3|few|TRBV5-1
TGCGCCAGCAGCTTCCCTTCCAGGTCCAGCAGCACAGATACGCAGTATTTT
CASSFPSRSSSTDTQYF
>TRBD2|TRBJ2-7|many|TRBV12-3/TRBV12-4
TGTGCCAGCAGTTTAGACTTAGCGGGAAGCTACGAGCAGTACTTC
CASSLDLAGSYEQYF
>TRBD1|TRBJ1-1|many|TRBV6-6
TGTGCCAGCAGTAATCCGGGACAGGGGGCTTTCTTT
CASSNPGQGAFF
>-|TRBJ2-3|-|TRBV29-1
TGCAGCGTTTCTGGACAGGCGGGGGAAGAAGATACGCAGTATTTT
CSVSGQAGEEDTQYF
>-|TRBJ1-6|many|TRBV20-1
TGCAGTGCTAGCAGAAGGGAGTATAATTCACCCCTCCACTTT
CSASRREYNSPLHF
>-|TRBJ2-3|-|TRBV5-1
TGCGCCAGCAGCTTGGCGTCGGCGGCCCTTGATACGCAGTATTTT
CASSLASAALDTQYF
>-|TRBJ1-5|few|TRBV15
TGTGCCACCAGCAGAGATCTCTCAGGGAATCAGCCCCAGCATTTT
CATSRDLSGNQPQHF
>-|TRBJ2-1|-|TRBV7-9
TGTGCCAGCAGCTCGAAGGGCGGTGGCTACAATGAGCAGTTCTTC
CASSSKGGGYNEQFF
>TRBD1|TRBJ2-3|few|TRBV10-3
TGTGCCATCAGTGAGGCGGGTCTGGGACAGGGCAAAGATACGCAGTATTTT
CAISEAGLGQGKDTQYF
>-|TRBJ2-3|few|TRBV7-2
TGTGCCAGCAGCTTAGACGGGACATTCACAGATACGCAGTATTTT
CASSLDGTFTDTQYF
>TRBD1|TRBJ2-5|many|TRBV27
TGTGCCAGCAGTTTGATAGGGACAGGGGAAGAGACCCAGTACTTC
CASSLIGTGEETQYF
>TRBD2|TRBJ2-3|-|TRBV5-1
TGCGCCAGCAGCTCGGGCCTTAGCGGGAGCACAGATACGCAGTATTTT
CASSSGLSGSTDTQYF
>TRBD1|TRBJ1-2|many|TRBV9
TGTGCCAGCCAAGGGACAGGGCTGTCTTCTAACTATGGCTACACCTTC
CASQGTGLSSNYGYTF
>TRBD2|TRBJ2-1|many|TRBV27
TGTGCCAGCAGTTGTGGGACTAGCGGCAGCAATGAGCAGTTCTTC
CASSCGTSGSNEQFF
>-|TRBJ1-1|many|TRBV6-5
TGTGCCAGCAAGATCGGGGCTGAAGCTTTCTTT
CASKIGAEAFF
>TRBD1|TRBJ2-1|-|TRBV5-1
TGCGCCAGCAGCTTGCCAGGGGGCGGTTCTAATGAGCAGTTCTTC
CASSLPGGGSNEQFF
>-|TRBJ1-4|many|TRBV7-9
TGTGCCAGCAGTTCGAGACAGAGAATTGCAACTAATGAAAAACTGTTTTTT
CASSSRQRIATNEKLFF
>TRBD2|TRBJ2-5|-|TRBV28
TGTGCCACGCGACTAGCGGGACCCTGGGAGACCCAGTACTTC
CATRLAGPWETQYF
>-|TRBJ1-2|few|TRBV20-1
TGCAGTGCTATCAGAGAAGGTGGCTACACCTTC
CSAIREGGYTF
>-|TRBJ1-5|many|TRBV21-1
TGTGCCAGCAGCAAAGACAGTAGCAATCAGCCCCAGCATTTT
CASSKDSSNQPQHF
>-|TRBJ2-3|few|TRBV6-1
TGTGCCAGCAGCAACCAGGGGGGGAACACAGATACGCAGTATTTT
CASSNQGGNTDTQYF
>-|TRBJ2-7|many|TRBV20-1
TGCAGTGCTAGGACGAGGTCCTACGAGCAGTACTTC
CSARTRSYEQYF
>TRBD1|TRBJ2-1|-|TRBV12-3/TRBV12-4
TGTGCCAGCAGTTTATCGGCGGACAGGGATTATCAGCAGTTCTTC
CASSLSADRDYQQFF